A selection of T cell receptor beta chains follows, all from one sample in a study of OX40 agonist ivuxolimab in advanced cancers. Here immunoSEQ multiplex PCR was the method, and the copy in TCRdb shows in-frame clones only, minus some. The data contain 45,000 to 60,000 clones, 70% to 80% of them singletons. This material consisted of CD4+ or CD8+ T cells sorted from blood, taken in a trial of the OX40 agonist ivuxolimab. These receptors were obtained from an adult with an advanced solid tumor such as melanoma, head and neck, liver or kidney cancer. Both conserved end residues are part of each CDR3. D genes are given only for firm matches. The size field is filled for only some rows; it gives once, few, many or a size class.

abundance: NA; d_gene: NA; v_gene: TRBV11-2; j_gene: TRBJ1-2; CDR3nt: TGCGCCAGCAGCCAACAACCCCCGACACGAGCTAACTATGGCTACACCTTC; CDR3aa: CASSQQPPTRANYGYTF
abundance: NA; d_gene: NA; v_gene: TRBV7-6; j_gene: TRBJ2-1; CDR3nt: TGTGCCAGCAGCTTACCACCCAGGAGCTCCTACAATGAGCAGTTCTTC; CDR3aa: CASSLPPRSSYNEQFF
abundance: NA; d_gene: NA; v_gene: TRBV7-2; j_gene: TRBJ2-7; CDR3nt: TGTGCCAGCAGATTGGGAACGGGCCTAAGTGAGCAGTACTTC; CDR3aa: CASRLGTGLSEQYF
abundance: NA; d_gene: TRBD2; v_gene: TRBV27; j_gene: TRBJ2-1; CDR3nt: TGTGCCAGCAGTTTCAGGGGTTGGACTAGCGGTTACAATGAGCAGTTCTTC; CDR3aa: CASSFRGWTSGYNEQFF
abundance: NA; d_gene: NA; v_gene: TRBV6-5; j_gene: TRBJ2-7; CDR3nt: TGTGCCAGCAGTTACTCGAAGACAGCAAGCTCCTACGAGCAGTACTTC; CDR3aa: CASSYSKTASSYEQYF
abundance: NA; d_gene: NA; v_gene: TRBV30; j_gene: TRBJ2-7; CDR3nt: TGTGCCTGTCCGAGACAGCCGAACTCCTACGAGCAGTACTTC; CDR3aa: CACPRQPNSYEQYF
abundance: NA; d_gene: NA; v_gene: TRBV2; j_gene: TRBJ1-6; CDR3nt: TGTGCCAGCAGTCGGGGCGATTCACCCCTCCACTTT; CDR3aa: CASSRGDSPLHF
abundance: few; d_gene: NA; v_gene: TRBV5-1; j_gene: TRBJ2-7; CDR3nt: TGCGCCAGCAGCTGGGGGACGAGAGGCTCCTACGAGCAGTACTTC; CDR3aa: CASSWGTRGSYEQYF
abundance: few; d_gene: NA; v_gene: TRBV7-9; j_gene: TRBJ1-1; CDR3nt: TGTGCCAGCAGCTTATGGGGGGCCCTGGATAAAGCTTTCTTT; CDR3aa: CASSLWGALDKAFF
abundance: NA; d_gene: NA; v_gene: TRBV5-3; j_gene: TRBJ2-5; CDR3nt: TGTGCCAGCAGCTCCGGACAACGCGAGACCCAGTACTTC; CDR3aa: CASSSGQRETQYF
abundance: few; d_gene: TRBD1; v_gene: TRBV9; j_gene: TRBJ1-4; CDR3nt: TGTGCCAGCAGCGTAGGACGACAGGGCCGTAATGAAAAACTGTTTTTT; CDR3aa: CASSVGRQGRNEKLFF
abundance: NA; d_gene: TRBD2; v_gene: TRBV5-4; j_gene: TRBJ2-7; CDR3nt: TGTGCCAGCAGCTACACTAGCGGCCCCTACGAGCAGTACTTC; CDR3aa: CASSYTSGPYEQYF
abundance: NA; d_gene: TRBD1; v_gene: TRBV6-4; j_gene: TRBJ2-3; CDR3nt: TGTGCCAAGGGACAGGGAGGAGAAGATACGCAGTATTTT; CDR3aa: CAKGQGGEDTQYF
abundance: NA; d_gene: NA; v_gene: TRBV5-1; j_gene: TRBJ2-2; CDR3nt: TGCGCCAGCAGCTTGGACAGGTTGTTCACCGGGGAGCTGTTTTTT; CDR3aa: CASSLDRLFTGELFF
abundance: NA; d_gene: NA; v_gene: TRBV19; j_gene: TRBJ2-7; CDR3nt: TGTGCCAGTAGTATACAGTTGGAGGGGAGCTCCTACGAGCAGTACTTC; CDR3aa: CASSIQLEGSSYEQYF
abundance: NA; d_gene: NA; v_gene: TRBV5-1; j_gene: TRBJ1-1; CDR3nt: TGCGCCAGCAGCTTTCACACGGTACGGAAGGGGACTGAAGCTTTCTTT; CDR3aa: CASSFHTVRKGTEAFF
abundance: NA; d_gene: NA; v_gene: TRBV7-2; j_gene: TRBJ2-7; CDR3nt: TGTGCCAGCAGCCGAAACACGCTAGTTTCCTACGAGCAGTACTTC; CDR3aa: CASSRNTLVSYEQYF
abundance: NA; d_gene: NA; v_gene: TRBV5-4; j_gene: TRBJ1-2; CDR3nt: TGTGCCAGCAGCCTCAACGGGGTTGTCTATGGCTACACCTTC; CDR3aa: CASSLNGVVYGYTF
abundance: NA; d_gene: NA; v_gene: TRBV9; j_gene: TRBJ2-2; CDR3nt: TGTGCCAGCAGCCCAGGGGCGGACGGGGAGCTGTTTTTT; CDR3aa: CASSPGADGELFF
abundance: NA; d_gene: NA; v_gene: TRBV6-5; j_gene: TRBJ1-1; CDR3nt: TGTGCCACCGGCGCGGTTTGGAACACTGAAGCTTTCTTT; CDR3aa: CATGAVWNTEAFF
abundance: few; d_gene: TRBD1; v_gene: TRBV7-9; j_gene: TRBJ1-5; CDR3nt: TGTGCCAGCAGCCTTACAGGGGGCCATCAGCCCCAGCATTTT; CDR3aa: CASSLTGGHQPQHF
abundance: NA; d_gene: NA; v_gene: TRBV27; j_gene: TRBJ2-5; CDR3nt: TGTGCCACCTCCCGGCGGAGTTCCCCTCAAGAGACCCAGTACTTC; CDR3aa: CATSRRSSPQETQYF
abundance: NA; d_gene: NA; v_gene: TRBV7-2; j_gene: TRBJ1-1; CDR3nt: TGTGCCAGCAGCTTATGGCAGGGGCGGATGAACACTGAAGCTTTCTTT; CDR3aa: CASSLWQGRMNTEAFF
abundance: few; d_gene: NA; v_gene: TRBV27; j_gene: TRBJ1-3; CDR3nt: TGTGCCAGCAGTCCGGGGACGATTGGAAACACCATATATTTT; CDR3aa: CASSPGTIGNTIYF
abundance: NA; d_gene: NA; v_gene: TRBV2; j_gene: TRBJ2-5; CDR3nt: TGTGCCAGCAGTGACCCCAGCGGATACCAAGAGACCCAGTACTTC; CDR3aa: CASSDPSGYQETQYF
abundance: NA; d_gene: TRBD1; v_gene: TRBV27; j_gene: TRBJ2-7; CDR3nt: TGTGCCAGCAGCCACAGCGGGACAGGGGACAACGAGCAGTACTTC; CDR3aa: CASSHSGTGDNEQYF
abundance: few; d_gene: TRBD2; v_gene: TRBV9; j_gene: TRBJ2-3; CDR3nt: TGTGCCAGCAGCGTAGATGGCGGGAGATACGCAGATACGCAGTATTTT; CDR3aa: CASSVDGGRYADTQYF
abundance: NA; d_gene: NA; v_gene: TRBV11-2; j_gene: TRBJ1-1; CDR3nt: TGTGCCAGCAGCTTAGGACGAGGGAGGTCGACTGAAGCTTTCTTT; CDR3aa: CASSLGRGRSTEAFF
abundance: NA; d_gene: NA; v_gene: TRBV28; j_gene: TRBJ2-2; CDR3nt: TGTGCCAGCAGTCCCGATACTTGGCGGACCGGGGAGCTGTTTTTT; CDR3aa: CASSPDTWRTGELFF
abundance: NA; d_gene: NA; v_gene: TRBV6-5; j_gene: TRBJ1-2; CDR3nt: TGTGCCAGCAGTTCGAAGAGACACGAGACGAACTATGGCTACACCTTC; CDR3aa: CASSSKRHETNYGYTF
abundance: NA; d_gene: NA; v_gene: TRBV7-4; j_gene: TRBJ1-5; CDR3nt: TGTGCCAGCAGCTTAGTAGGGTTTGCATCACCCAATCAGCCCCAGCATTTT; CDR3aa: CASSLVGFASPNQPQHF
abundance: medium-sized; d_gene: NA; v_gene: TRBV7-3; j_gene: TRBJ1-1; CDR3nt: TGTGCCAGCAGCTTGATCGGGAACACTGAAGCTTTCTTT; CDR3aa: CASSLIGNTEAFF
abundance: NA; d_gene: NA; v_gene: TRBV30; j_gene: TRBJ2-1; CDR3nt: TGTGCCTGGACTAGCCCATACAATGAGCAGTTCTTC; CDR3aa: CAWTSPYNEQFF
abundance: NA; d_gene: NA; v_gene: TRBV7-3; j_gene: TRBJ1-2; CDR3nt: TGTGCCAGCAGCTTAACCAGGACGGACCCCCGGTATGGCTACACCTTC; CDR3aa: CASSLTRTDPRYGYTF
abundance: NA; d_gene: TRBD1; v_gene: TRBV5-8; j_gene: TRBJ1-2; CDR3nt: TGTGCCAGCAGCTTCCTCGAGCGACAGGGGGGTGGCTACACCTTC; CDR3aa: CASSFLERQGGGYTF
abundance: NA; d_gene: TRBD1; v_gene: TRBV30; j_gene: TRBJ1-2; CDR3nt: TGTGCCTGGAGTAAGGGGGACAGGGGCGGATATGGCTACACCTTC; CDR3aa: CAWSKGDRGGYGYTF
abundance: few; d_gene: NA; v_gene: TRBV18; j_gene: TRBJ1-2; CDR3nt: TGTGCCAGCTCACCATACGGAAAGGATGGCTACACCTTC; CDR3aa: CASSPYGKDGYTF
abundance: NA; d_gene: NA; v_gene: TRBV7-2; j_gene: TRBJ1-6; CDR3nt: TGTGCCAGCAGCTCTAACGGGGGGAATTCACCCCTCCACTTT; CDR3aa: CASSSNGGNSPLHF
abundance: NA; d_gene: NA; v_gene: TRBV6-4; j_gene: TRBJ2-3; CDR3nt: TGTGCCAGCGCACTTACAGGGTTCACAGATACGCAGTATTTT; CDR3aa: CASALTGFTDTQYF
abundance: NA; d_gene: TRBD1; v_gene: TRBV7-9; j_gene: TRBJ1-5; CDR3nt: TGTGCCAGCAGCTTAGGAGGGACAGGGTTTCGCAATCAGCCCCAGCATTTT; CDR3aa: CASSLGGTGFRNQPQHF
abundance: NA; d_gene: TRBD1; v_gene: TRBV15; j_gene: TRBJ1-5; CDR3nt: TGTGCCACCAGCAGAGACAGGGGGAGGCAGCCCCAGCATTTT; CDR3aa: CATSRDRGRQPQHF
abundance: few; d_gene: NA; v_gene: TRBV18; j_gene: TRBJ1-5; CDR3nt: TGTGCCAGCTCACCGGAAATCAATCAGCCCCAGCATTTT; CDR3aa: CASSPEINQPQHF
abundance: NA; d_gene: TRBD2; v_gene: TRBV7-8; j_gene: TRBJ2-3; CDR3nt: TGTGCCAGCAGGGCTAGCGGGGGGAGGGCAGATACGCAGTATTTT; CDR3aa: CASRASGGRADTQYF
abundance: NA; d_gene: NA; v_gene: TRBV10-2; j_gene: TRBJ2-7; CDR3nt: TGCGCCAGCAGTGAAGGACAGAGCTACGAGCAGTACTTC; CDR3aa: CASSEGQSYEQYF
abundance: NA; d_gene: TRBD2; v_gene: TRBV19; j_gene: TRBJ2-7; CDR3nt: TGTGCCAGTAGTAGCGGACTAGCGGGGGGTTACTACGAGCAGTACTTC; CDR3aa: CASSSGLAGGYYEQYF
abundance: NA; d_gene: TRBD1; v_gene: TRBV29-1; j_gene: TRBJ1-1; CDR3nt: TGCAGCGTGGGACAGGGGAAAACTGAAGCTTTCTTT; CDR3aa: CSVGQGKTEAFF
abundance: NA; d_gene: NA; v_gene: TRBV2; j_gene: TRBJ1-5; CDR3nt: TGTGCCAGCAGGCCTCCCCAAAATCAGCCCCAGCATTTT; CDR3aa: CASRPPQNQPQHF